This T cell receptor (beta chain) was recorded in a study of CD8 T cells in ankylosing spondylitis. Study-wide points: It appeared that ankylosing spondylitis blood was characterized by a TCR beta motif of under ten highly homologous variants.

The CDR3 covers 13 residues. Trimming took off 2 bases at V and 8 bases at J, with 12 bases between the two ends. This clonotype has only a few counts. Its antigen remains unidentified. TCRdb recomputed calls from the 5' RACE reads with MiXCR, one row per CDR3 protein. Of roughly 470,000 distinct CDR3 sequences listed, roughly a quarter are singletons. J is TRBJ1-2 and V is TRBV12-3 or TRBV12-4; no reliable D call. The sequence was collected from a male donor with ankylosing spondylitis. Sequenced material: blood, either unsorted or a sorted T cell fraction (not recorded which). The CDR3 nucleotides read TGTGCCAGCAGTTTAATCGCAGGAGCCGGCTACACCTTC. Translation gives CASSLIAGAGYTF.